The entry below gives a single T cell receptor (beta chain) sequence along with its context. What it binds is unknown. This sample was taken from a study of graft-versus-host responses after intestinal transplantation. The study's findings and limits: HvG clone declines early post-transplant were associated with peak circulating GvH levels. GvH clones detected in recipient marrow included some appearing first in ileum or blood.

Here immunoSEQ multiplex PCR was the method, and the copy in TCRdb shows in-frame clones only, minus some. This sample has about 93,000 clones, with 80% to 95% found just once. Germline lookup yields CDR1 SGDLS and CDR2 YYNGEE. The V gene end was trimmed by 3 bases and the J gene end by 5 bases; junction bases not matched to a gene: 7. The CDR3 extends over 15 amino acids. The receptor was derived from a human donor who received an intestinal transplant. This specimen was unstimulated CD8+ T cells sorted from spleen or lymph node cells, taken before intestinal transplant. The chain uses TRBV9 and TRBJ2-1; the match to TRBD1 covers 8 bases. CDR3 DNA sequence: TGTGCCAGCAGCGCATCGGGACAGGAAGACAATGAGCAGTTCTTC. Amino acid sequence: CASSASGQEDNEQFF.